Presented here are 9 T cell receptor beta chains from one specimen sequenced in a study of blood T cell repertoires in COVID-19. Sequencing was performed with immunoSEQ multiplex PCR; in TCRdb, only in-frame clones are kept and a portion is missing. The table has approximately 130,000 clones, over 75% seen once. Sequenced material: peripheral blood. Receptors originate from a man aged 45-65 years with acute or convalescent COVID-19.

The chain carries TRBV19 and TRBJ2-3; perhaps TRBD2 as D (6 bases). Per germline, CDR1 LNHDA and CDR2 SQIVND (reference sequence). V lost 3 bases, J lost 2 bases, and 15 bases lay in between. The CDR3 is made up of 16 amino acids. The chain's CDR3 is CASSIGGRPDTDTQYF. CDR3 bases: TGTGCCAGTAGTATCGGTGGGAGGCCGGACACAGATACGCAGTATTTT.

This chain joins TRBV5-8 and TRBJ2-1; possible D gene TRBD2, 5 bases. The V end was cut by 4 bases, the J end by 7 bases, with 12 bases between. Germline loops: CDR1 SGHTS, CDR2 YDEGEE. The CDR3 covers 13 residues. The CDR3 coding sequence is TGTGCCAGCAGCCGCTCCCGGGGTAATGAGCAGTTCTTC. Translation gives CASSRSRGNEQFF.

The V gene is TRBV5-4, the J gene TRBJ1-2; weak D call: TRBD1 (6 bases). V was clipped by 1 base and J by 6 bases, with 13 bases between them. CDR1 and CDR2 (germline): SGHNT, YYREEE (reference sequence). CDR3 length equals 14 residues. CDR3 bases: TGTGCCAGCAGCTTGCCGGTAGGGGGAAATGGCTACACCTTC. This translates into CASSLPVGGNGYTF.

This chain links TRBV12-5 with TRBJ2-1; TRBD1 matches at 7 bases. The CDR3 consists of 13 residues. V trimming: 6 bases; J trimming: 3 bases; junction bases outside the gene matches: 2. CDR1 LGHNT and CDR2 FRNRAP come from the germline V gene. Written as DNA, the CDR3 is TGTGCTAGTGGGACAGGGAACTACAATGAGCAGTTCTTC. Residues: CASGTGNYNEQFF.

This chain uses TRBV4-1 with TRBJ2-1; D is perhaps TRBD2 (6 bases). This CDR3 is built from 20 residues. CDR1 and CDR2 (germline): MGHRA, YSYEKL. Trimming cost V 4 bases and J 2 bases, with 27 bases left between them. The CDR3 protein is CASSPRSPRGREITYNEQFF. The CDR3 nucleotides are TGCGCCAGCAGCCCCCGAAGCCCAAGGGGACGGGAGATTACCTACAATGAGCAGTTCTTC.

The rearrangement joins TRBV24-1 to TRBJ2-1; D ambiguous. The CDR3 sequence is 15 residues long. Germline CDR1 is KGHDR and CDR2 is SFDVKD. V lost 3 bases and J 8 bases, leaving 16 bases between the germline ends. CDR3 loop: CATSDAGRQADEQFF. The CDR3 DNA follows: TGTGCCACCAGTGATGCAGGTAGGCAGGCCGATGAGCAGTTCTTC.

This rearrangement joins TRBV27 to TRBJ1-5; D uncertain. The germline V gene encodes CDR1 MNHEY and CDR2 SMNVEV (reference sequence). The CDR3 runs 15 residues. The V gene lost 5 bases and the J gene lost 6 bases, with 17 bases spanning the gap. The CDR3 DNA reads TGTGCCAGCAGTGAGCGCCCGGAATCTAGTCAGCCCCAGCATTTT. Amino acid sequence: CASSERPESSQPQHF.

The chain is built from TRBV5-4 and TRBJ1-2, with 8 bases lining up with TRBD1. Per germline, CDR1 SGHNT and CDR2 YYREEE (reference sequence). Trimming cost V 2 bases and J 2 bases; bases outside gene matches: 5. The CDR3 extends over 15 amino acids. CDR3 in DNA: TGTGCCAGCAGCTTAGGACAGGGAACGAACTATGGCTACACCTTC. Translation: CASSLGQGTNYGYTF.

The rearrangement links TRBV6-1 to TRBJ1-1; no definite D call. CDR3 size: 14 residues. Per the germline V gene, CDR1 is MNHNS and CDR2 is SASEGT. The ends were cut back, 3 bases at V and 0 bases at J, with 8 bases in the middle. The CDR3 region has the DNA TGTGCCAGCAGTGAGGAGTACTTGAACACTGAAGCTTTCTTT. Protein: CASSEEYLNTEAFF.